Detailed here is one T cell receptor beta chain. The data derive from a study of control samples from healthy donors and cancer patients. The germline CDR1 and CDR2 sequences are MGHRA and YSYEKL. The CDR3 has 15 amino acids. V dropped 2 bases and J dropped 5; count of bases not matched to a gene: 3. Assay: immunoSEQ multiplex PCR; the TCRdb copy retains only in-frame clones and omits some. This sample carries roughly 90,000 clones, just over 90% of them seen once, and the ten largest clones take roughly 1.5%. The sample was blood. The sequence was collected from a woman under 40 in good health. The chain employs TRBV4-1 and TRBJ2-5, with 12 bases matching TRBD2. CDR3 DNA: TGCGCCAGCAGCCAACGACTAGCGGGGGCTGAGACCCAGTACTTC. It is translated as CASSQRLAGAETQYF.